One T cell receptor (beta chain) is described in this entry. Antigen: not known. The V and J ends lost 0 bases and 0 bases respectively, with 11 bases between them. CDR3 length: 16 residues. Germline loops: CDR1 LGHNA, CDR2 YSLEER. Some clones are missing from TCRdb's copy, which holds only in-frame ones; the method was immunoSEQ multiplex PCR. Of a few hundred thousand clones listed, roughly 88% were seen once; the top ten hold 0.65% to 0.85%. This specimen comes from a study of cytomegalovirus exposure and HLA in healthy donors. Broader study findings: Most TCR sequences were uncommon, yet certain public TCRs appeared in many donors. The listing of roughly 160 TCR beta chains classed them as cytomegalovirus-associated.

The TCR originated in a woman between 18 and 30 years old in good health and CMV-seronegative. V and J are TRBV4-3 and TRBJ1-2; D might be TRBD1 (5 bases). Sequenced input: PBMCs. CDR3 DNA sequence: TGCGCCAGCAGCCAAGATTGGCCAGGGCCTAACTATGGCTACACCTTC. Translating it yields CASSQDWPGPNYGYTF.